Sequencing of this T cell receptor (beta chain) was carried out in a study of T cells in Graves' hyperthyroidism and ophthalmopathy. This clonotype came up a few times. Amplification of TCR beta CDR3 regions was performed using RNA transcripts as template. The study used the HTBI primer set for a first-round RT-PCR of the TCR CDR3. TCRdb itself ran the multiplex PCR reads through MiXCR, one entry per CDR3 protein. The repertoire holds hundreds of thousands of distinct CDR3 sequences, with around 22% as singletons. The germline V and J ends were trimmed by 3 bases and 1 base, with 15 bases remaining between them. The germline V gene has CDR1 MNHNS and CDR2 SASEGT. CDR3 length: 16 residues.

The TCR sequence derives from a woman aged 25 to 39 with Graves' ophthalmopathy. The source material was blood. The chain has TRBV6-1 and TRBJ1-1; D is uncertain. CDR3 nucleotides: TGTGCCAGCAGTGATAGAGGCACCCGAGGGAACACTGAAGCTTTCTTT. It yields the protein CASSDRGTRGNTEAFF.